This T cell receptor (beta chain) originates from a study of cytomegalovirus exposure and HLA in healthy donors. The primer mix had 60 Vbeta and 13 Jbeta primers. Only in-frame clones appear in the TCRdb table, and some are missing; sequencing was by immunoSEQ multiplex PCR. The table includes around 150,000 clones, approximately 71% detected once. This clone was seen only a few times. Its specificity is not known. V lost 1 base, J lost 3 bases, and 7 bases lay in between. The CDR3 spans 14 residues. Germline values: CDR1 SGHVS, CDR2 FQNEAQ. Study-level findings and limits: Through in vitro validation, a few CMV-associated chains were shown to be specific for CMV antigens.

The TCR comes from a man aged 25-45 years in good health and CMV-seronegative. The sample comprised PBMCs. V gene TRBV7-8 combines with J gene TRBJ1-5, with D perhaps matching TRBD1 (5 bases). The CDR3 loop is CASSLGQLNQPQHF. In DNA form, the CDR3 reads TGTGCCAGCAGCTTAGGACAGCTCAATCAGCCCCAGCATTTT.